These 7 T cell receptor beta chains came from one sample sequenced in a study of cytomegalovirus exposure and HLA in healthy donors. The repertoire was sequenced with immunoSEQ multiplex PCR; TCRdb's copy has only in-frame clones and lacks some. This sample has 200,000 to 250,000 clones; approximately 87% occur once, and the top ten carry around 5.6%. Sequences were obtained from PBMCs. The receptors were sampled from a woman between 18 and 29 years old in good health and CMV-seronegative.

The count of this clone is one. J is TRBJ2-7 and V is TRBV7-2, with D perhaps matching TRBD2 (6 bases). This CDR3 comprises 16 residues. V shed 2 bases and J shed 1 base, with 15 bases lying between them. Germline CDR1 reads SGHTA; CDR2 reads FQGNSA. The CDR3 region has the DNA TGTGCCAGCAGCTTATCGGGACTGCCATCTTCCTACGAGCAGTACTTC. Its protein product is CASSLSGLPSSYEQYF.

The chain links TRBV11-2 to TRBJ2-2; TRBD1 agrees at 10 bases. CDR1 and CDR2 from the germline V gene are SGHAT and FQNNGV. V gave up 10 bases and J gave up 5 bases; unmatched junction bases: 13. The CDR3 sequence is 16 residues long. CDR3 DNA: TGTGCCACTATGACAGGGGGCGCCCCAGGTACCGGGGAGCTGTTTTTT. As protein: CATMTGGAPGTGELFF.

The rearrangement uses TRBV6-6 and TRBJ1-2; TRBD1 agrees at 11 bases. The trim removed 5 bases at V and 1 base at J, leaving 0 bases unmatched. From germline, CDR1 is MNHNY and CDR2 SVGAGI (reference sequence). This CDR3 contains 14 residues. CDR3 nucleotides: TGTGCCAGCAGTGGGACAGGGGGTAACTATGGCTACACCTTC. Translated: CASSGTGGNYGYTF.

The V and J genes are TRBV2 and TRBJ2-2; no clear D. This CDR3 region has 13 residues. Trimming left V 4 bases short and J 5 bases short, with 8 bases between. Germline V CDR1 and CDR2: SNHLY, FYNNEI. The CDR3 loop is CASSGTATGELFF. DNA of the CDR3: TGTGCCAGCAGTGGGACGGCGACCGGGGAGCTGTTTTTT.

This clone was seen a handful of times. The V and J genes are TRBV19 and TRBJ2-7; D remains unclear. CDR3 length: 12 residues. Germline V gives CDR1 LNHDA, CDR2 SQIVND (reference sequence). With 7 bases removed from V and 3 bases from J, the gap between germline ends came to 10 bases. The DNA of the CDR3 is TGTGCCAGTACCGAGGACGGCTACGAGCAGTACTTC. It yields the protein CASTEDGYEQYF.

The chain joins TRBV28 to TRBJ1-5; possibly TRBD1 for D (5 bases). The CDR3 consists of 16 residues. Trimming stripped 2 bases from V and 0 bases from J, with 11 bases between. Germline-derived CDR1 and CDR2 are MDHEN and SYDVKM. The CDR3 nucleotides read TGTGCCAGCAGTTTACTTAGACAGTCTAGCAATCAGCCCCAGCATTTT. It is translated as CASSLLRQSSNQPQHF.

This chain uses TRBV7-9 with TRBJ2-1; D might be TRBD1 or TRBD2, each matching 5 bases. The CDR3 totals 15 residues. Per the germline V gene, CDR1 is SEHNR and CDR2 is FQNEAQ (reference sequence). Trimming cost V 5 bases and J 9 bases, with 20 bases left between them. CDR3 in amino acids: CASSLGTAVISEQFF. CDR3 DNA: TGTGCCAGCAGCCTTGGGACGGCGGTGATAAGTGAGCAGTTCTTC.